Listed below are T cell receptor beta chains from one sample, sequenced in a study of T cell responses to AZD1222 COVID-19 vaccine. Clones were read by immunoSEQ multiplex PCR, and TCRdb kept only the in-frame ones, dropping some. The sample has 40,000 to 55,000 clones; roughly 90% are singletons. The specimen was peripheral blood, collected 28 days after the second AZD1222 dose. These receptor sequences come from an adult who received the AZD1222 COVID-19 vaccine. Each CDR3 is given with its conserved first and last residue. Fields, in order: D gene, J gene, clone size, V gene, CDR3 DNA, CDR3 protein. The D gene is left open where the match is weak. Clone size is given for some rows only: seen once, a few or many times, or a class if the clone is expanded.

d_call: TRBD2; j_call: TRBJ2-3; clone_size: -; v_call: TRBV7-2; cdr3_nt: TGTGCCAGCACTCAGTATAGCGGGAGTACGACAGATACGCAGTATTTT; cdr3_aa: CASTQYSGSTTDTQYF
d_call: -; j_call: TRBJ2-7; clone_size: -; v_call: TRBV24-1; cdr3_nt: TGTGCCACCAGTGATTCGGACCCCAACGAGCAGTACTTC; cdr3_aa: CATSDSDPNEQYF
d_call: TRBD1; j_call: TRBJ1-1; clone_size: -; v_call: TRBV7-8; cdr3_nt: TGTGCCAGCAGCAGCCACAGGGGAGCAAACACTGAAGCTTTCTTT; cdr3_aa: CASSSHRGANTEAFF
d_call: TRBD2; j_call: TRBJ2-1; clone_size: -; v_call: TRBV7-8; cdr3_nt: TGTGCCAGCAGCTCCCGAGATAGCGGGAGATCCTACAATGAGCAGTTCTTC; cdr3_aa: CASSSRDSGRSYNEQFF
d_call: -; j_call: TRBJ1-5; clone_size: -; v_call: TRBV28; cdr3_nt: TGTGCCAGCAGTTTGGGAGGGCTAGGGCAGCCCCAGCATTTT; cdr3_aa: CASSLGGLGQPQHF
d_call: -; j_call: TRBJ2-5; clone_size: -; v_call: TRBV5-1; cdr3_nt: TGCGCCAGCAGCTTGGACCCCCAAGGAACGATTTTAAAGACCCAGTACTTC; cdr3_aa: CASSLDPQGTILKTQYF
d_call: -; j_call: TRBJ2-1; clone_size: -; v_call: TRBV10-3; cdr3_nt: TGTGCCACATCCGGGACGGGGTACAATGAGCAGTTCTTC; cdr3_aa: CATSGTGYNEQFF
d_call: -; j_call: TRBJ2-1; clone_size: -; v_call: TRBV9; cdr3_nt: TGTGCCAGCAGCGTATCGGGGGACTCCTACAATGAGCAGTTCTTC; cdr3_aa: CASSVSGDSYNEQFF
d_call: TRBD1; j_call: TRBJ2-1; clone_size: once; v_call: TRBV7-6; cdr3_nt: TGTGCCAGCAGCTTACCGGGACAGGGTCCGTTCTTC; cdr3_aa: CASSLPGQGPFF
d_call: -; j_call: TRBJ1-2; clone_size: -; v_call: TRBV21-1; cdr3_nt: TGTGCCAGCAGCATCCGGGGCTACTTCTATGGCTACACCTTC; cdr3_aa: CASSIRGYFYGYTF
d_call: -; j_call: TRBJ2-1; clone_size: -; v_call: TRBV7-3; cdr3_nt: TGTGCCAGCAGCCCTGGGTGGGGGAGGTCATACAATGAGCAGTTCTTC; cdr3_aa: CASSPGWGRSYNEQFF
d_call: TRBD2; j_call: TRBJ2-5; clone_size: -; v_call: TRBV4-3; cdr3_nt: TGCGCCAGCAGCCAAGACAGGGCGGGAGGGTACCAAGAGACCCAGTACTTC; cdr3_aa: CASSQDRAGGYQETQYF
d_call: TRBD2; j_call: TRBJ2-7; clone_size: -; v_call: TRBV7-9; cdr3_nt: TGTGCCAGCAGCTTAGCGGTTCTAGCGGGAGCTGGCGAGCAGTACTTC; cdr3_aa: CASSLAVLAGAGEQYF
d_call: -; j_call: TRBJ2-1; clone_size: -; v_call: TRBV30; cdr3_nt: TGTGCCTGGAGTGTAGACAGCACAGGTGAGCAGTTCTTC; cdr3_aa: CAWSVDSTGEQFF
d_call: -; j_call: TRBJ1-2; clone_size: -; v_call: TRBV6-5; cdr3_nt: TGTGCCAGCAGGAAGCTGGAAAGCGCTGGAGGCTACACCTTC; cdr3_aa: CASRKLESAGGYTF
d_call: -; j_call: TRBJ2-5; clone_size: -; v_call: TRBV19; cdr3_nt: TGTGCCAGTAGTCCGACTAGTGAAGAGACCCAGTACTTC; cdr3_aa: CASSPTSEETQYF